The sequence of this T cell receptor beta chain was determined in a study of cytomegalovirus exposure and HLA in healthy donors. Overall study: As an earlier analysis found, some 180 million T cells yielded about 120 million unique TCR beta sequences.

It was with 60 Vbeta and 13 Jbeta primers that the PCR ran. Measured with immunoSEQ multiplex PCR; TCRdb has only the in-frame clones, and not every one. The table has about 130,000 clones, 80% to 85% seen once; the top ten hold over 1%. The CDR3 is 14 amino acids. Germline V gene sequence: CDR1 MNHEY, CDR2 SMNVEV (reference sequence). The V end lost 6 bases, the J end lost 6 bases, and 14 bases lay between the germline ends. Study-level results: Sequencing probably produced one cluster of sequence variants that were highly shared. By HLA locus, TCR association rates varied in a later analysis, with DRB1 showing the most and HLA-C the fewest. Rarity marked most TCR sequences, yet some public TCRs occurred in many donors.

This clone was detected once. Its cognate antigen is unknown. Material: PBMCs. This sequence joins TRBV27 and TRBJ1-4, with a tentative D call TRBD1 (6 bases). The TCR originated in a boy between 10 and 17 years old in good health and CMV-seronegative. The CDR3 nucleotides read TGTGCCAGCAGAAAAAGGGCAGGGGATGAAAAACTGTTTTTT. Translation: CASRKRAGDEKLFF.